Listed here is a single T cell receptor beta chain. Its antigen is still unknown. The CDR3 contains 15 residues. Trimming removed 6 bases from V and 4 bases from J; junction bases left unmatched: 8. Per the germline V gene, CDR1 is KGHSH and CDR2 is LQKENI. Here immunoSEQ multiplex PCR was the method, and the copy in TCRdb shows in-frame clones only, minus some. In the table there are some 55,000 clones, more than 80% of which are singletons. The record originates from a study of T cell responses to AZD1222 COVID-19 vaccine. About the research overall: Second-dose intervals of approximately 4 or approximately 12 weeks were pooled. Study results and limitations: Only 5 or 6 AZD1222 recipients were seropositive at baseline. Among vaccine-associated CD4 TCRs, coverage spanned spike, with dominance at 160-218 and 743-854. Females made up more of the donors, who were largely white British, and clonal diversity may have come out too low.

Here the sequenced sample was peripheral blood, taken on day 0 of AZD1222 vaccination. The TCR originated in an adult in good health. The V call is TRBV18, the J call TRBJ1-3, with TRBD1 identical over 8 bases. CDR3 nucleotides: TGTGCCAGCTCCCCCAGGGGGCCGAACGGAAACACCATATATTTT. Its protein is CASSPRGPNGNTIYF.